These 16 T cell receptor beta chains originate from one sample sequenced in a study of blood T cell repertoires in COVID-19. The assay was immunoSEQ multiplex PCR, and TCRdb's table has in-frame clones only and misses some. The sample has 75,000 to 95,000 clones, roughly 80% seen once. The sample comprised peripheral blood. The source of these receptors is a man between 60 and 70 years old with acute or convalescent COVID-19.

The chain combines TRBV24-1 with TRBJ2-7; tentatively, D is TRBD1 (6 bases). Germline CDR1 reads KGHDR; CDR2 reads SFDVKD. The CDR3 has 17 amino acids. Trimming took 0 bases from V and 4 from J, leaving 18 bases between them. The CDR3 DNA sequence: TGTGCCACCAGTGATTTGAGGGCAGGGGCGGATGCGTACGAGCAGTACTTC. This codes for CATSDLRAGADAYEQYF.

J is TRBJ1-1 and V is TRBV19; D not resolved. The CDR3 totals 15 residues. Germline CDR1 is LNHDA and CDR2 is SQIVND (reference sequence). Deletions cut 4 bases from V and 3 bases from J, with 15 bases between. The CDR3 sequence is CASSNYQVRDTEAFF. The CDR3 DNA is TGTGCCAGTAGTAACTACCAGGTGAGGGACACTGAAGCTTTCTTT.

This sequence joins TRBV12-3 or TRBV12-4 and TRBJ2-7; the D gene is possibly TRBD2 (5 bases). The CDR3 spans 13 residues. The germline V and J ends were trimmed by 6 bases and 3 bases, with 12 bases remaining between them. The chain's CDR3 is CASRRRGSYEQYF. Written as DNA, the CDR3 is TGTGCCAGCAGGAGGAGAGGGAGCTACGAGCAGTACTTC.

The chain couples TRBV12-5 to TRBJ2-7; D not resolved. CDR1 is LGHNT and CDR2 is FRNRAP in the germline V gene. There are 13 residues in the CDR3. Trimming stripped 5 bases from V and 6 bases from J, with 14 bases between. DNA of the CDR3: TGTGCTAGTGGTCCGGAGCCGGTTCGCGAGCAGTACTTC. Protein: CASGPEPVREQYF.

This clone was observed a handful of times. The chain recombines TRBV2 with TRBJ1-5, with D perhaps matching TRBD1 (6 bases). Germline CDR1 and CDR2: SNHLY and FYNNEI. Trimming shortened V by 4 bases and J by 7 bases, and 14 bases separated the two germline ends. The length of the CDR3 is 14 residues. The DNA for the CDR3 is TGTGCCAGCAGTGCAGAGGGGGTTAGACAGCCCCAGCATTTT. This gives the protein CASSAEGVRQPQHF.

CDR3 DNA sequence: TGTGCCAGCAGTTATTCCGACGGGGGGGGCGGGGAGCTGTTTTTT. Protein product: CASSYSDGGGGELFF. The rearrangement joins TRBV6-6 to TRBJ2-2; 8 bases agree with TRBD2. Germline assignment: CDR1 MNHNY and CDR2 SVGAGI (reference sequence). This CDR3 is built from 15 residues. V lost 3 bases, J lost 7 bases, and 7 bases stayed unmatched.

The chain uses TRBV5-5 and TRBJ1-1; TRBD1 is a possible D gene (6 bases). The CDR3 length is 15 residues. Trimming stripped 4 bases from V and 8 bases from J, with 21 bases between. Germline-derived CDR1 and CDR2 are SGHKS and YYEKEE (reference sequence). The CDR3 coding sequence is TGTGCCAGCAGCCCGAGCGCGAGACAGGCCGCAGAAGCTTTCTTT. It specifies CASSPSARQAAEAFF.

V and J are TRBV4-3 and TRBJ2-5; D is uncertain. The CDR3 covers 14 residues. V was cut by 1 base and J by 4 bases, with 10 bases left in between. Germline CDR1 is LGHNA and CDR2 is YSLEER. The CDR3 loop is CASSQGILSETQYF. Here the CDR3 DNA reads TGCGCCAGCAGCCAAGGTATACTTTCAGAGACCCAGTACTTC.

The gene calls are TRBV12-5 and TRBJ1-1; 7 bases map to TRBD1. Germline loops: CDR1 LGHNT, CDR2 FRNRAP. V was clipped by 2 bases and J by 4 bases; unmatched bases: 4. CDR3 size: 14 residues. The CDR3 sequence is CASGLQGTATEAFF. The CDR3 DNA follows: TGTGCTAGTGGTTTGCAGGGGACAGCCACTGAAGCTTTCTTT.

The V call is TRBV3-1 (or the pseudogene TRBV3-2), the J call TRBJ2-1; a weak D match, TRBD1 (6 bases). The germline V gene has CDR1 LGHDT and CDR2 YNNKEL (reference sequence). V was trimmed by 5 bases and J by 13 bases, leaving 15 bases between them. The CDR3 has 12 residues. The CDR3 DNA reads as TGTGCCAGCAGCGAAACAGGGTCCGGACAGTTCTTC. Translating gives CASSETGSGQFF.

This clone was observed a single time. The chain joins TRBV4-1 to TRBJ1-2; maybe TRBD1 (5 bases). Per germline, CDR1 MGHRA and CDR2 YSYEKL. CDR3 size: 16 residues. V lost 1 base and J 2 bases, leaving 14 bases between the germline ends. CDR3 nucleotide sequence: TGCGCCAGCAGCCAAGTGGGGCAGGGCCCAAACTATGGCTACACCTTC. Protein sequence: CASSQVGQGPNYGYTF.

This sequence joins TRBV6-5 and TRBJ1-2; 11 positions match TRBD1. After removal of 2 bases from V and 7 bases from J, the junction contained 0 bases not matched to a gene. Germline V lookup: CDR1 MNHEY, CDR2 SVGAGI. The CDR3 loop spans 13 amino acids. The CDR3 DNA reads TGTGCCAGCAGTTACGGGACAGGGGGTGGCTACACCTTC. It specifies CASSYGTGGGYTF.

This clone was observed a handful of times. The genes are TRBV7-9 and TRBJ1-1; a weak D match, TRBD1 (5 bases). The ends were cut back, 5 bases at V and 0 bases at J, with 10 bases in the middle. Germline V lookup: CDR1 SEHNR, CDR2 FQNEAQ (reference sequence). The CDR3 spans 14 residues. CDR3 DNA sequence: TGTGCCAGCAGCGGACGACAGTTGAACACTGAAGCTTTCTTT. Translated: CASSGRQLNTEAFF.

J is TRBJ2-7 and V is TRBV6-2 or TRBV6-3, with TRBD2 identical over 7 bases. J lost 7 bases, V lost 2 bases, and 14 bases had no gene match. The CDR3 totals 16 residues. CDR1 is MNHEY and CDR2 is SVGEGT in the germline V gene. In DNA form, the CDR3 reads TGTGCCAGCAGTTACATTACCACCCTGGGAGGGAAAGAGCAGTACTTC. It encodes CASSYITTLGGKEQYF.

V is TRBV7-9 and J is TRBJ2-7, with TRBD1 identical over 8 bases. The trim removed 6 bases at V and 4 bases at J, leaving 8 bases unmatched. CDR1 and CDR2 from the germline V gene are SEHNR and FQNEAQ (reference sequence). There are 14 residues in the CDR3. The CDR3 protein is CASSYGQGVYEQYF. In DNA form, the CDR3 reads TGTGCCAGCAGTTATGGACAGGGTGTTTACGAGCAGTACTTC.

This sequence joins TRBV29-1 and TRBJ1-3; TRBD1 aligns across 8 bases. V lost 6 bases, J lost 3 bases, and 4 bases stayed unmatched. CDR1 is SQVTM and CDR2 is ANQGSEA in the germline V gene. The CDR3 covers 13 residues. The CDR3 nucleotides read TGCAGCGTATCCACAGGGGGTGGAAACACCATATATTTT. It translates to CSVSTGGGNTIYF.